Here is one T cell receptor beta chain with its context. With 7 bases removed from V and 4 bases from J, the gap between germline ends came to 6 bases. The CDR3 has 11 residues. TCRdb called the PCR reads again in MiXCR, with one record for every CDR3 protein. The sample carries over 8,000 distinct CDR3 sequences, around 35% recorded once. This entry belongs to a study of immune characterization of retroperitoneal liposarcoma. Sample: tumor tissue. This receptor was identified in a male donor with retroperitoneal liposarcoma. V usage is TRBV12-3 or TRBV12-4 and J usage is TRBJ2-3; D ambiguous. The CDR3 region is CASNFPDTQYF. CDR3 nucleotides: TGTGCCAGCAACTTTCCAGATACGCAGTATTTT.